These 10 T cell receptor beta chains came from one sample sequenced in a study of early stage breast cancer tumors listed by TCRdb under 2017. The receptor library was made with the immunoSEQ multiplex PCR assay. In its TCRdb copy, this immuneACCESS table keeps in-frame sequences only and misses some clones. Where compared with another copy, unresolved V genes explain less than half of these, and the others have no known cause. This sample has tens of thousands of clones in its table, and 70% to 80% of those were observed once. The leading ten clones occupy 7.2% of the sample. Sequenced material: blood. These receptors all stem from a person aged 45-60 years with breast cancer.

V usage is TRBV7-2 and J usage is TRBJ2-7, with D perhaps TRBD2 (7 bases). Trimming removed 6 bases at V and 2 bases at J, with 17 bases between. CDR3 size: 15 residues. Germline V gene sequence: CDR1 SGHTA, CDR2 FQGNSA. The CDR3 DNA follows: TGTGCCAGCAGTCTAGGGGGGGGGCCGACCTACGAGCAGTACGTC. This codes for CASSLGGGPTYEQYV.

This clone was recorded a few times. The CDR3 coding sequence is TGCGCCAGCAGAATTAGCACCGGGGAGCTGTTTTTT. Encoded protein: CASRISTGELFF. The chain employs TRBV5-1 and TRBJ2-2; the D is unclear. From germline, CDR1 is SGHRS and CDR2 YFSETQ. Trimming shortened V by 5 bases and J by 4 bases, and 6 bases separated the two germline ends. The CDR3 loop spans 12 amino acids.

The gene calls are TRBV30 and TRBJ1-2; TRBD1 agrees at 7 bases. Germline CDR1 is GTSNPN and CDR2 is SVGIG (reference sequence). With V trimmed by 3 bases and J by 4 bases, 5 bases remained unmatched. There are 13 residues in the CDR3. CDR3 in amino acids: CAWSPGQLYGYTF. The CDR3 DNA follows: TGTGCCTGGAGCCCGGGACAGCTCTATGGCTACACCTTC.

The chain combines TRBV6-6 with TRBJ2-1, with 8 bases aligning to TRBD2. Germline V gene data show CDR1 as MNHNY and CDR2 as SVGAGI (reference sequence). V trimming: 6 bases; J trimming: 7 bases; junction bases outside the gene matches: 11. This CDR3 has 15 amino acids. The CDR3 region has the DNA TGTGCCAGCAGGAAGGGACTAGTGGTCGTAAATGAGCAGTTCTTC. It is translated as CASRKGLVVVNEQFF.

This clone was counted only a few times. This chain links TRBV7-9 with TRBJ2-7; no clear D. Germline lookup yields CDR1 SEHNR and CDR2 FQNEAQ (reference sequence). V was cut by 3 bases and J by 4 bases, with 7 bases left in between. The CDR3 consists of 12 residues. The CDR3 sequence is CASSFPSYEQYF. The CDR3 nucleotides read TGTGCCAGCAGCTTCCCCTCTTACGAGCAGTACTTC.

The rearrangement joins TRBV5-6 to TRBJ2-2; TRBD1 aligns across 8 bases. V shed 0 bases, J shed 5 bases, and the junction held 9 bases outside the gene matches. Per germline, CDR1 SGHDT and CDR2 YYEEEE. The CDR3 loop spans 17 amino acids. The CDR3 sequence is CASSLAGQAGRTGELFF. The DNA for the CDR3 is TGTGCCAGCAGCTTGGCGGGACAGGCCGGCCGGACCGGGGAGCTGTTTTTT.

The chain joins TRBV18 to TRBJ1-3; D is ambiguous. The CDR3 length is 16 residues. The germline V gene has CDR1 KGHSH and CDR2 LQKENI. The ends were cut back, 6 bases at V and 7 bases at J, with 22 bases in the middle. The CDR3 here is CASSHGGPRDGNTIYF. Written as DNA, the CDR3 is TGTGCCAGCTCCCATGGTGGCCCGAGAGACGGGAACACCATATATTTT.

This clone was observed a handful of times. The genes are TRBV30 and TRBJ1-2; 8 bases are shared with TRBD1. This CDR3 is 13 amino acids long. The germline CDR1 and CDR2 sequences are GTSNPN and SVGIG (reference sequence). The V gene end was trimmed by 0 bases and the J gene end by 9 bases; junction bases not matched to a gene: 6. The CDR3 loop is CAWSVHGQGSYTF. CDR3 nucleotides: TGTGCCTGGAGTGTACACGGACAGGGTAGCTACACCTTC.

Turning to this clone: It is unclear where the CDR3 begins or ends on the DNA, so no DNA is shown, and the CDR3 is as TCRdb lists it. The CDR3 loop reads CELDCFVSVPAMDRGPRGGYTF. The V call is TRBV28, the J call TRBJ1-2; TRBD1, as called in the table, went unchecked against the DNA. The length of the CDR3 is 22 amino acids, counting both ends. CDR1 MDHEN and CDR2 SYDVKM come from the germline V gene.

The chain joins TRBV6-1 to TRBJ1-2; no firm D call. The germline V gene encodes CDR1 MNHNS and CDR2 SASEGT. The CDR3 covers 12 residues. V was shortened by 3 bases and J by 8 bases, with 10 bases between the two germline ends. CDR3 sequence reads: CASSESGNGYTF. For the CDR3, the DNA is TGTGCCAGCAGTGAGTCCGGGAACGGCTACACCTTC.